What follows is one T cell receptor (beta chain) and its context. The data originate from a study of blood T cell repertoires in COVID-19. Under the authors' procedure: Amplification of reference gene primers provided the estimated nucleated cell counts. Repertoires were generated with immunoSEQ multiplex PCR, while TCRdb's copy carries only in-frame clones and drops some. The V and J calls and the clone size are those of that table, but D and trimming were determined from the DNA. The table has approximately 350,000 clones, about 90% seen once; the top ten hold 2.5% to 3%. The CDR3 has 16 amino acids. CDR1 is SGHRS and CDR2 is YFSETQ in the germline V gene. V dropped 6 bases and J dropped 5; count of bases not matched to a gene: 9.

The sample consisted of PBMCs or T cells enriched from blood (not recorded which). The receptor was derived from a woman in her twenties or thirties who had recovered from COVID-19. The genes are TRBV5-1 and TRBJ2-1, with TRBD2 identical over 12 bases. The CDR3 DNA reads TGCGCCAGCACCCCTCGACTAGCGGGGGCGAACAATGAGCAGTTCTTC. Protein: CASTPRLAGANNEQFF.